This TCR beta chain was sequenced for a study of T-cell reconstitution after alpha-beta-depleted transplantation in children. Study results and limitations: Diversity of TCRbeta at day 60 was high in some patients, arising from surviving recipient T cells and thymic progenitors. In patients about two months after transplant, alpha-beta T cells reportedly arose from several hundred expanded graft clones. At the one-year point after transplant, T-cell counts and TCRbeta diversity were found to come mostly from T cells that had been newly produced.

Molecular barcoding with unique molecular identifiers was used for the TCRbeta library. TCRdb ran MiXCR on the PCR reads and lists one entry per CDR3 protein. The sample has about 640,000 distinct CDR3 sequences, roughly 13% seen once. Germline CDR1 reads LGHNA; CDR2 reads YNFKEQ. This CDR3 is 15 amino acids long. V shed 6 bases and J shed 4 bases, with 17 bases lying between them. A word on this clonotype: The antigen is not known.

The chain is built from TRBV4-2 and TRBJ2-3; D is uncertain. The clonotype was recovered from a male patient under 18 who had a stem cell transplant for acute myeloid leukemia, so the T cells may come from the graft donor. Specimen: PBMCs, mostly from graft donor cells, collected 360 days after TCRalphabeta/CD19-depleted stem cell transplant. DNA of the CDR3: TGTGCCAGCAGGCGTGAGCATTTCGTCCCAGATACGCAGTATTTT. Protein sequence: CASRREHFVPDTQYF.